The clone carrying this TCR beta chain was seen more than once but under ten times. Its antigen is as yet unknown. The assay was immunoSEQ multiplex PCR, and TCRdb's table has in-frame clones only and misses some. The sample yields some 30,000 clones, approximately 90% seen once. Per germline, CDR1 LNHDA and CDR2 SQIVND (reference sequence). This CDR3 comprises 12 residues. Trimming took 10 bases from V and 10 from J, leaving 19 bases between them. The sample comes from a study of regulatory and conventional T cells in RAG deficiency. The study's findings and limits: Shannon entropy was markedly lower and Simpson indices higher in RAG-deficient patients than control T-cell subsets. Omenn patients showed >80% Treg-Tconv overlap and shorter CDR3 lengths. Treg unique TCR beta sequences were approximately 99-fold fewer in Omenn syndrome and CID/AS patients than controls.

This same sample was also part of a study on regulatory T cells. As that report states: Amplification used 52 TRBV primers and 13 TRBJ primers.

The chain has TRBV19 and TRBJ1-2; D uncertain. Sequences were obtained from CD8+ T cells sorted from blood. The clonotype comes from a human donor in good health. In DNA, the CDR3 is TGTGCCACCCAGGACCGATTGGCGTCCTACACCTTC. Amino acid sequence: CATQDRLASYTF.